This T cell receptor beta chain was identified in a study of cytomegalovirus exposure and HLA in healthy donors. General study findings and limits: The authors later found TCR association rates varying by HLA locus, with DRB1 most and HLA-C fewest.

Concerning this clone itself: Its antigen is currently unknown.

Primers: 60 Vbeta forward and 13 Jbeta reverse. Sequenced by immunoSEQ multiplex PCR; TCRdb stores in-frame clones only, minus some. The sample has 50,000 to 65,000 clones; roughly 80% are singletons. Germline loops: CDR1 GTSNPN, CDR2 SVGIG (reference sequence). V was trimmed by 0 bases and J by 4 bases, leaving 12 bases between them. CDR3 length: 14 residues. This TCR derives from a woman between 40 and 50 years old in good health and CMV-seropositive. The chain links TRBV30 to TRBJ1-1; D is ambiguous. Sequencing was done on a sample of PBMCs. The CDR3 DNA follows: TGTGCCTGGAGTGTATCGAGCCGCGGCACTGAAGCTTTCTTT. Translating gives CAWSVSSRGTEAFF.